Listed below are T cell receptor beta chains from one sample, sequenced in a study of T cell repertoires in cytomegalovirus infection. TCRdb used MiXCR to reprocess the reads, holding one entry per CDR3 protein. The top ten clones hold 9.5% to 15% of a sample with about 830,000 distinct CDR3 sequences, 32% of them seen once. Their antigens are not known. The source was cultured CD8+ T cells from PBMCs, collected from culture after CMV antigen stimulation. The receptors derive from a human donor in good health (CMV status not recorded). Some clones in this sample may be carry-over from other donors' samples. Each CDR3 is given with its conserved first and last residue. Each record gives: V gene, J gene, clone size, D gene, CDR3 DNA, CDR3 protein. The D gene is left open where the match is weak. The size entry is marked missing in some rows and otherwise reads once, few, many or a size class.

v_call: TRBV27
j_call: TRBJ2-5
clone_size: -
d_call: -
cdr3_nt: TGTGCCAGCAGACCCAGGGTGTACCAAGAGACCCAGTACTTC
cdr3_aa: CASRPRVYQETQYF

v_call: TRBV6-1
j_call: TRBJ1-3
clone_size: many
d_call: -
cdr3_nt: TGTGCCAGCAGCCCCCTTCAATCGGTCTTCGGAAACACCATATATTTT
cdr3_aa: CASSPLQSVFGNTIYF

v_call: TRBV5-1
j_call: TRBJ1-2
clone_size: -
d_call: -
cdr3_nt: TGCGCCAGCAGCTGGACAGATCAAAACTATGGCTACACCTTC
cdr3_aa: CASSWTDQNYGYTF

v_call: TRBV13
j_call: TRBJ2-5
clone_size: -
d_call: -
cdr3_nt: TGTGCCAGCAGCTTAGCGTTAGGACCCACGTCCCAGTACTTC
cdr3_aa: CASSLALGPTSQYF

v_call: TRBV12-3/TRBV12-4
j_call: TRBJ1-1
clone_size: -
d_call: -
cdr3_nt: TGTGCCAGCAGTTTAAATATTGGGGGGACTGAAGCTTTCTTT
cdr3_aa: CASSLNIGGTEAFF

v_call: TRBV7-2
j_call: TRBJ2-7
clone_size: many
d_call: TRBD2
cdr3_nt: TGTGCCAGCAGCCCGCTAGAGCGGGGGGACTACGAGCAGTACTTC
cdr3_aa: CASSPLERGDYEQYF

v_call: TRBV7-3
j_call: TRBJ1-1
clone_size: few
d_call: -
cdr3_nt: TGTGCCAGCAGCTTAAGATCGGACGGTGTAAACACTGAAGCTTTCTTT
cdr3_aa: CASSLRSDGVNTEAFF

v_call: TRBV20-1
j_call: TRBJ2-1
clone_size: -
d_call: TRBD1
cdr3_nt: TGCAGTGCAACCGGGACAGGGATTATTAGGACTTACAATGAGCAGTTCTTC
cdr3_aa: CSATGTGIIRTYNEQFF

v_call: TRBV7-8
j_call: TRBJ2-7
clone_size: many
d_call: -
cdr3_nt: TGTGCCAGCAGCCTCGGGGTCGCCTACGAGCAGTACTTC
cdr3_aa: CASSLGVAYEQYF

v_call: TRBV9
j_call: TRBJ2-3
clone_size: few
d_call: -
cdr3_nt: TGTGCCAGCAGCGGGAGGGGCGATTGGCCAAGTTGGAACACAGATACGCAGTATTTT
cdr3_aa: CASSGRGDWPSWNTDTQYF

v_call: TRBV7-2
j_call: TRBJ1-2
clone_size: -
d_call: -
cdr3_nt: TGTGCCAGCAGCCCCCGGGGAGGACCCTCAAATTATGGCTACACCTTC
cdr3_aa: CASSPRGGPSNYGYTF

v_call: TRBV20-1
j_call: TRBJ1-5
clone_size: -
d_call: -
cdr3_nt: TGCAGTGCTAGAGAGATCGGGACCCATAGCAATCAGCCCCAGCATTTT
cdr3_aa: CSAREIGTHSNQPQHF

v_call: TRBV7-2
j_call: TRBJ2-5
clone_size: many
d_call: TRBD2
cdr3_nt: TGTGCCAGCAGCTTAGCCTCTAGCGGGGGGGTTCGGAAGACCCAGTACTTC
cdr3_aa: CASSLASSGGVRKTQYF

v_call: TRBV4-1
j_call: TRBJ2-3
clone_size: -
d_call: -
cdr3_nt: TGCGCCAGCAGCTTGGGCTCGGCGCAGTATTTT
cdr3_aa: CASSLGSAQYF

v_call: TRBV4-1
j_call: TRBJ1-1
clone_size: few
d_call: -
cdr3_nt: TGCGCCAGCAGCCAAGATCAGGGGAGGACAATGAACACTGAAGCTTTCTTT
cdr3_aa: CASSQDQGRTMNTEAFF

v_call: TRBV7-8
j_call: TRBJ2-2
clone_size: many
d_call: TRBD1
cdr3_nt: TGTGCCAGCAGCCCCCGGACAGGGAGAACCGGGGAGCTGTTTTTT
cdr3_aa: CASSPRTGRTGELFF

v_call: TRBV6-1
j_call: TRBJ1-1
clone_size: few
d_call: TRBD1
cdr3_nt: TGTGCCAGCAGTGGGACGCAGGACAGGGGGCGAAACACTGAAGCTTTCTTT
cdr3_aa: CASSGTQDRGRNTEAFF

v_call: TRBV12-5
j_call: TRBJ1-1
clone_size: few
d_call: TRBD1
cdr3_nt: TGTGCTAGTGGTTTTCATCCGGGACAGGGAAACGGTGAAGCTTTCTTT
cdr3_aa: CASGFHPGQGNGEAFF

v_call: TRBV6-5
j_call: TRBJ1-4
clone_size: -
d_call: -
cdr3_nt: TGTGCCAGCAGTTACCGCGGGGGTGCAACTAATGAAAAACTGTTTTTT
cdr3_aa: CASSYRGGATNEKLFF

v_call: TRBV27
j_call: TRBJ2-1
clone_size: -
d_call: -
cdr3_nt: TGTGCCAGCAGCCGGAAGGGGTACTCCTACAATGTGCAGTTCTTC
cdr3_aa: CASSRKGYSYNVQFF

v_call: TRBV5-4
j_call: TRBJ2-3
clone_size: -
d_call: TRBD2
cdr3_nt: TGTGCCAGCAGCCACCCCGGGGTAGCGGGGGGCACAGATACGCAGTATTTT
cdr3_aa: CASSHPGVAGGTDTQYF

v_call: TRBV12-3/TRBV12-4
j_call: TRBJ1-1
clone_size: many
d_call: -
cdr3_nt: TGTGCCAGCAGTTTAGGGACGTCTGGTGCCTCTGAAGCTTTCTTT
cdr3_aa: CASSLGTSGASEAFF

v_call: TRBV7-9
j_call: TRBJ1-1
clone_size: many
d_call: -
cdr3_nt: TGTGCCAGCAGCTTAGCGAAGGGGAACACTGAAGCTTTCTTT
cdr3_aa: CASSLAKGNTEAFF

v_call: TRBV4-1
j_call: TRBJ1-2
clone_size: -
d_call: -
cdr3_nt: TGCGCCAGCAGCCCGCGACAGGCTGGCGATGGCTACACCTTC
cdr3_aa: CASSPRQAGDGYTF

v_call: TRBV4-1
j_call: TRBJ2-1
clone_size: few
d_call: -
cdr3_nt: TGCGCCAGCAGCCAAGAGAGGTACACTGAGCAGTTCTTC
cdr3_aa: CASSQERYTEQFF

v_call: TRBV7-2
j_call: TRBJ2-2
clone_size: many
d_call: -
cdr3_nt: TGTGCCAGCAGCTTAGGAGGGCAGCCCGCTGCAGGGGAGCTGTTTTTT
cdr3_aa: CASSLGGQPAAGELFF

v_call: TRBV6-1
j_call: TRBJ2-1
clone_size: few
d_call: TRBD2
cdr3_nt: TGTGCCAGCAGTGACCAAGCAGGACTAGCTGGCGATGAGCAGTTCTTC
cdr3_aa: CASSDQAGLAGDEQFF

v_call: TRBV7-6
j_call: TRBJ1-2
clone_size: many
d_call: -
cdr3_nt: TGTGCCAGCAGCTTTGTCGGGACACAGGGCTACACCTTC
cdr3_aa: CASSFVGTQGYTF

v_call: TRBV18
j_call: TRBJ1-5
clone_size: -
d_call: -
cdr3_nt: TGTGCCAGCTCACCGACAAGGACAGATAGATTATATCAGCCCCAGCATTTT
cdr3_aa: CASSPTRTDRLYQPQHF

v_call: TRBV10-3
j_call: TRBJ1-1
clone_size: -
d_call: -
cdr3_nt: TGTGCCATCAGGGGGGGGCAAGGAGCTTTCTTT
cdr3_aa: CAIRGGQGAFF

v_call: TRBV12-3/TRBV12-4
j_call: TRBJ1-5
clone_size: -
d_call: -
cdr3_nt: TGTGCCAGCACCCTGGGATCCCAGCCCCAGCATTTT
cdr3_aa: CASTLGSQPQHF

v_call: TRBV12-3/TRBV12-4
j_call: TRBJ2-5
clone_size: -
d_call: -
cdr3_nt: TGTGCCAGCAGTTTAAGCACTAGAATCCAAGAGACCCAGTACTTC
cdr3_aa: CASSLSTRIQETQYF

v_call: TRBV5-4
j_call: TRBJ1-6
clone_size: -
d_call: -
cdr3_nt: TGTGCCAGCACCCCGGAAGGTGGTTCACCCCTCCACTTT
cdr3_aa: CASTPEGGSPLHF

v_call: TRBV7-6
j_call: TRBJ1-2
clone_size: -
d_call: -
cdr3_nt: TGTGCCAGCAGGCCCCCGACAGGTCTACGGGGCTACACCTTC
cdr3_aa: CASRPPTGLRGYTF

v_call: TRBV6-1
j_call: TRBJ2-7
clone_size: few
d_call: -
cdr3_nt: TGTGCCAGCAGTTCATCGACGGGGGGCCGGATTTACGAGCAGTACTTC
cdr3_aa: CASSSSTGGRIYEQYF

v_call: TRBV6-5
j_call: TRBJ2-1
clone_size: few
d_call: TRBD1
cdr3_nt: TGTGCCAGCAGTTACTCGCCAGGGGGCTGGGATGAGCAGTTCTTC
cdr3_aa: CASSYSPGGWDEQFF

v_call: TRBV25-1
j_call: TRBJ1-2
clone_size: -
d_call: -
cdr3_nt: TGTGCCAGCAGTGGACGTGGGGGCACCTACTATGGCTACACCTTC
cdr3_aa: CASSGRGGTYYGYTF